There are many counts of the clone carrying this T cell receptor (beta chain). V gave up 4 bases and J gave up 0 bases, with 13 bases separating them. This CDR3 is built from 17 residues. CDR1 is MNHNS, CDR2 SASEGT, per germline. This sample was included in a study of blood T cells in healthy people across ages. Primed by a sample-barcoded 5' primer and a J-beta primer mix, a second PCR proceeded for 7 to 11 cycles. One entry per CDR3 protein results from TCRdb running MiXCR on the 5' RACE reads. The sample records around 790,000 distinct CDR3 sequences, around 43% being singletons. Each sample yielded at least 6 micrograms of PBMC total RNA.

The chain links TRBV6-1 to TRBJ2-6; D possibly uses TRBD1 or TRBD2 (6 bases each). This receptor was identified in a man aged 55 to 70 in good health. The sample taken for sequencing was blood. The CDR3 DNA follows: TGTGCCAGCAGTGGAACCCGGGGGCTCTCTGGGGCCAACGTCCTGACTTTC. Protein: CASSGTRGLSGANVLTF.